The 22 T cell receptor beta chains below were found in one sample sequenced in a study of beta chain features in type 1 diabetes. Every isolated RNA sample was fully reverse transcribed, so sequencing captured expressed TCRB transcripts. Only in-frame clones appear in the TCRdb table, and some are missing; sequencing was by immunoSEQ multiplex PCR. The sample lists just over 600,000 clones; about 14% were seen once. Sequencing used naive CD4+ T cells from blood. Receptors were obtained from a man in his late teens or twenties in good health.

The chain carries TRBV7-3 and TRBJ1-1; 9 bases fit TRBD1. J was trimmed by 0 bases and V by 5 bases; bases with no gene match: 13. CDR1 is SGHTA, CDR2 FQGTGA, per germline. This CDR3 comprises 18 residues. CDR3 nucleotide sequence: TGTGCCAGCAGCCCACGACCCGGGACAGGGCTCATGAACACTGAAGCTTTCTTT. This translates into CASSPRPGTGLMNTEAFF.

This clone has just a few counts. The chain is built from TRBV29-1 and TRBJ1-1, with D unclear. The V end lost 6 bases, the J end lost 6 bases, and 14 bases lay between the germline ends. The CDR3 totals 12 residues. Germline CDR1 reads SQVTM; CDR2 reads ANQGSEA. CDR3 in amino acids: CSVSNGKSEAFF. CDR3 sequence (DNA): TGCAGCGTCTCCAATGGTAAATCTGAAGCTTTCTTT.

V gene TRBV30 combines with J gene TRBJ1-2; D possibly corresponds to TRBD1 (5 bases). This CDR3 has 16 residues. Deletions cut 5 bases from V and 5 bases from J, with 24 bases between. CDR1 and CDR2 from the germline V gene are GTSNPN and SVGIG (reference sequence). The CDR3 spells CAWRGGTSPPSYGYTF. CDR3 nucleotide sequence: TGTGCCTGGCGCGGGGGAACTTCGCCCCCGAGTTATGGCTACACCTTC.

A few counts support this clone. The rearrangement uses TRBV5-1 and TRBJ2-7; 11 bases map to TRBD1. V shed 7 bases and J 4 bases; nucleotides not matched to a gene: 1. Germline V gene lookup returns CDR1 SGHRS and CDR2 YFSETQ. The CDR3 loop spans 12 amino acids. CDR3 in amino acids: CASWDRGYEQYF. In DNA form, the CDR3 reads TGCGCCAGCTGGGACAGGGGGTACGAGCAGTACTTC.

This clone has just a few counts. V and J are TRBV6-5 and TRBJ1-6; TRBD1 matches at 10 bases. The germline gives CDR1 MNHEY, CDR2 SVGAGI. The CDR3 runs 15 residues. V lost 6 bases to trimming and J lost 11 bases; unmatched junction nucleotides: 10. The CDR3 coding sequence is TGTGCCAGCAGGGACAGGGGGGCGTCTAGGGCACCCCTCCACTTT. Protein sequence: CASRDRGASRAPLHF.

The gene calls are TRBV5-1 and TRBJ2-3; D gene unclear. V lost 1 base, J lost 2 bases, and 11 bases lay in between. This CDR3 is built from 15 residues. Germline values: CDR1 SGHRS, CDR2 YFSETQ. The CDR3 reads CASSLSVRDTDTQYF. The CDR3 DNA follows: TGCGCCAGCAGCTTGTCGGTGCGAGACACAGATACGCAGTATTTT.

This clone came up a few times. The V gene is TRBV9, the J gene TRBJ1-6; tentatively, D is TRBD1 (6 bases). The CDR3 is made up of 15 amino acids. Deletions cut 3 bases from V and 10 bases from J, with 17 bases between. The germline CDR1 and CDR2 sequences are SGDLS and YYNGEE. CDR3 amino acids: CASSAEGTTGSPLHF. The CDR3 nucleotides read TGTGCCAGCAGCGCCGAAGGGACAACTGGATCACCCCTCCACTTT. Using reference TRBV9 and TRBJ1-6 for the parts outside the CDR3, the full variable domain is DSGVTQTPKHLITATGQRVTLRCSPRSGDLSVYWYQQSLDQGLQFLIQYYNGEERAKGNILERFSAQQFPDLHSELNLSSLELGDSALYFCASSAEGTTGSPLHFGNGTRLTVT.

The genes are TRBV7-3 and TRBJ2-5; 8 nucleotides align to TRBD1. This CDR3 spans 13 amino acids. CDR1 is SGHTA, CDR2 FQGTGA, per germline. Unmatched junction bases numbered 1, after V lost 4 bases and J lost 3 bases. This chain's CDR3 is CASSSDREETQYF. CDR3 nucleotide sequence: TGTGCCAGCAGCTCGGACAGGGAAGAGACCCAGTACTTC.

V and J are TRBV29-1 and TRBJ2-5, with D possibly TRBD1 on 6 matching bases. The tail of the sequence fits TRBJ2-7 better, so the J call may be wrong. Germline values: CDR1 SQVTM, CDR2 ANQGSEA. The CDR3 spans 13 residues. The CDR3 DNA sequence: TGCAGCGTTGTCCGCGACAGGAGCTACGAGCAGTACTTC. Protein sequence: CSVVRDRSYEQYF.

J is TRBJ1-5 and V is TRBV29-1, with a weak D call TRBD1 (5 bases). The V end lost 6 bases, the J end lost 3 bases, and 15 bases lay between the germline ends. Germline lookup yields CDR1 SQVTM and CDR2 ANQGSEA. This CDR3 is 14 amino acids long. The CDR3 DNA reads as TGCAGCGTCAGGGAAGGGCAGACCAATCAGCCCCAGCATTTT. Its protein product is CSVREGQTNQPQHF.

In this sample, this clone turned up a few times. This chain links TRBV5-1 with TRBJ2-7, with a weak D call TRBD1 (6 bases). Germline V lookup: CDR1 SGHRS, CDR2 YFSETQ. The CDR3 spans 14 residues. Trimming took off 7 bases at V and 2 bases at J, with 16 bases between the two ends. CDR3 amino acids: CASARTGPPYEQYF. The CDR3 DNA sequence: TGCGCCAGCGCCCGTACAGGGCCTCCCTACGAGCAGTACTTC.

V is TRBV10-3 and J is TRBJ2-3; D is tentatively TRBD1 or TRBD2 (5 bases each). This CDR3 comprises 12 residues. Germline lookup yields CDR1 ENHRY and CDR2 SYGVKD. Trimming removed 7 bases at V and 6 bases at J, with 11 bases between. CDR3 amino acids: CAITGALDTQYF. The CDR3 DNA sequence: TGTGCCATCACCGGGGCTCTCGATACGCAGTATTTT.

In its sample, this clone was seen a few times. The chain recombines TRBV28 with TRBJ1-1; D not resolved. The CDR3 is made up of 17 amino acids. Germline CDR1 and CDR2: MDHEN and SYDVKM. Trimming pared 6 bases from V and 0 bases from J, leaving 20 bases between. The DNA of the CDR3 is TGTGCCAGCAGCTTGCGGAACTCCAGGAGGGTGAACACTGAAGCTTTCTTT. Translated: CASSLRNSRRVNTEAFF.

This chain connects TRBV11-2 to TRBJ2-7, with 7 positions matching TRBD1. With V trimmed by 4 bases and J by 0 bases, 3 bases remained unmatched. This CDR3 is 14 amino acids long. CDR1 SGHAT and CDR2 FQNNGV come from the germline V gene. CDR3 loop: CASSWDRTSYEQYF. The CDR3 DNA reads as TGTGCCAGCAGCTGGGACAGAACCTCCTACGAGCAGTACTTC.

In its sample, this clone was seen a few times. The CDR3 region has the DNA TGTGCCAGCAGTCCCCGGGACAGGGGACATAGCAATCAGCCCCAGCATTTT. Protein: CASSPRDRGHSNQPQHF. The rearrangement uses TRBV27 and TRBJ1-5, with 10 bases fitting TRBD1. This CDR3 is built from 17 residues. Trimming took 5 bases from V and 0 from J; bases not matched to a gene: 7. Germline V lookup: CDR1 MNHEY, CDR2 SMNVEV (reference sequence).

The chain carries TRBV7-3 and TRBJ2-3; a weak D match, TRBD2 (5 bases). With 5 bases removed from V and 5 bases from J, the gap between germline ends came to 5 bases. Per the germline V gene, CDR1 is SGHTA and CDR2 is FQGTGA. The CDR3 consists of 11 residues. CDR3 nucleotides: TGTGCCAGCAGCGAGGGAGATACGCAGTATTTT. Its protein product is CASSEGDTQYF. Complete variable domain (other parts from reference TRBV7-3 and TRBJ2-3): GAGVSQTPSNKVTEKGKYVELRCDPISGHTALYWYRQSLGQGPEFLIYFQGTGAADDSGLPNDRFFAVRPEGSVSTLKIQRTERGDSAVYLCASSEGDTQYFGPGTRLTVL.

This clone has more than one count but fewer than ten. The rearrangement joins TRBV7-8 to TRBJ1-4; 9 bases match TRBD1. Germline V gene lookup returns CDR1 SGHVS and CDR2 FQNEAQ. The CDR3 totals 17 residues. Trimming removed 4 bases from V and 8 bases from J; junction bases left unmatched: 14. CDR3 sequence: CASSSKLRDRAGEKLFF. The CDR3, as DNA: TGTGCCAGCAGCTCGAAGCTGAGGGACAGGGCTGGGGAAAAACTGTTTTTT. Full variable domain (missing parts from reference TRBV7-8 and TRBJ1-4): GAGVSQSPRYKVAKRGQDVALRCDPISGHVSLFWYQQALGQGPEFLTYFQNEAQLDKSGLPSDRFFAERPEGSVSTLKIQRTQQEDSAVYLCASSSKLRDRAGEKLFFGSGTQLSVL.

In this sample, this clone turned up a few times. The J gene is TRBJ2-7, the V gene TRBV18, with D uncertain. CDR1 KGHSH and CDR2 LQKENI come from the germline V gene. Trimming cost V 6 bases and J 6 bases, with 24 bases left between them. The CDR3 extends over 16 amino acids. In DNA, the CDR3 is TGTGCCAGCTCTTCCCTTGGCGCTGACGACTTCAGCGAGCAGTACTTC. It is translated as CASSSLGADDFSEQYF.

The chain joins TRBV11-2 to TRBJ1-2, with D uncertain. CDR3 size: 15 residues. The germline V gene has CDR1 SGHAT and CDR2 FQNNGV. V lost 6 bases and J 3 bases, leaving 17 bases between the germline ends. The CDR3, as DNA: TGTGCCAGCAGGGGATTTTTTTGGGCAGACTATGGCTACACCTTC. Protein: CASRGFFWADYGYTF.

This clone was seen a handful of times. The chain links TRBV10-3 to TRBJ2-7, with no clear D. V was clipped by 0 bases and J by 1 base, with 7 bases between them. Germline V gene data show CDR1 as ENHRY and CDR2 as SYGVKD. There are 14 residues in the CDR3. CDR3 protein: CAISESIGSYEQYF. The CDR3 nucleotides are TGTGCCATCAGTGAGTCGATTGGGTCCTACGAGCAGTACTTC.

This clone was counted between two and nine times. The chain recombines TRBV25-1 with TRBJ1-3; D possibly corresponds to TRBD1 (5 bases). Germline V lookup: CDR1 MGHDK, CDR2 SYGVNS. This CDR3 has 14 residues. Trimming removed 3 bases at V and 1 base at J, with 7 bases between. The CDR3 loop is CASSDPGSGNTIYF. In DNA, the CDR3 is TGTGCCAGCAGTGATCCAGGGTCTGGAAACACCATATATTTT. Drawing the rest from reference TRBV25-1 and TRBJ1-3, the complete variable domain is EADIYQTPRYLVIGTGKKITLECSQTMGHDKMYWYQQDPGMELHLIHYSYGVNSTEKGDLSSESTVSRIRTEHFPLTLESARPSHTSQYLCASSDPGSGNTIYFGEGSWLTVV.

J is TRBJ2-2 and V is TRBV5-4; tentative D call: TRBD2 (6 bases). This CDR3 contains 15 residues. Germline V lookup: CDR1 SGHNT, CDR2 YYREEE (reference sequence). V shed 4 bases and J shed 4 bases, with 14 bases lying between them. The CDR3 sequence is CASSTGLSATGELFF. The CDR3 DNA is TGTGCCAGCAGCACGGGACTGTCGGCCACCGGGGAGCTGTTTTTT.